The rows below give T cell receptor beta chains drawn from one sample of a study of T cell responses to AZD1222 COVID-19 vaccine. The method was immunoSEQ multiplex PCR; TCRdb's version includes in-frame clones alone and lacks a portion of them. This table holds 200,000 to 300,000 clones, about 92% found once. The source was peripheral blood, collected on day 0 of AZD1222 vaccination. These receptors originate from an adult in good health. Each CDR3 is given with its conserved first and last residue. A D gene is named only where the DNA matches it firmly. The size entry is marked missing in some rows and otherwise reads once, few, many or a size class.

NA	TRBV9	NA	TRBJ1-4	TGTGCCAGCTCCCTATTAGGGGCAGCCGGGGAAAAACTGTTTTTT	CASSLLGAAGEKLFF
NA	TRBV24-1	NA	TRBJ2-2	TGTGCCACCAGATACGGGACCGGGGAGCTGTTTTTT	CATRYGTGELFF
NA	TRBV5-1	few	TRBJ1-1	TGCGCCAGCAGCCCGGACGGAGCGAACACTGAAGCTTTCTTT	CASSPDGANTEAFF
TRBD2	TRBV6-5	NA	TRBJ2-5	TGTGCCAGCAGATCCGGGGGGGATGGGGAGACCCAGTACTTC	CASRSGGDGETQYF
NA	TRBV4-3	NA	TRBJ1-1	TGCGCCAGCAGCCAAGCGGGCAGAGCGGGTCCTGAAGCTTTCTTT	CASSQAGRAGPEAFF
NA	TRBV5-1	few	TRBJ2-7	TGCGCCAGCAGCCCCGGGACTCTGAGGCCCGAGCAGTACTTC	CASSPGTLRPEQYF
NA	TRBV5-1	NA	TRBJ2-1	TGCGCCAGCAGCTTGGAAACGCGACTGGACAATGAGCAGTTCTTC	CASSLETRLDNEQFF
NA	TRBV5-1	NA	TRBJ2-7	TGCGCCAGCAGCTTGAGGACTCTCGGGCCCTACGAGCAGTACTTC	CASSLRTLGPYEQYF
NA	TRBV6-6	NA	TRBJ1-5	TGTGCCAGCATTGACGCAGGGAAAGGCAATCAGCCCCAGCATTTT	CASIDAGKGNQPQHF
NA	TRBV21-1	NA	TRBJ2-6	TGTGCCAGCAGCAAAGCACAGGGTTCCTCTGGGGCCAACGTCCTGACTTTC	CASSKAQGSSGANVLTF
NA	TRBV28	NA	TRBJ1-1	TGTGCCAGCAGTATCAGCACTGGATTTGGCACTGAAGCTTTCTTT	CASSISTGFGTEAFF
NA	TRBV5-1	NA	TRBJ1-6	TGCGCCAGCAGTCGCCTCGCTACGAAGAATTCACCCCTCCACTTT	CASSRLATKNSPLHF
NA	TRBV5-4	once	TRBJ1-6	TGTGCCAGCAGCTTGGGCAAGTCCTATAATTCACCCCTCCACTTT	CASSLGKSYNSPLHF
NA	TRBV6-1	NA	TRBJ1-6	TGTGCCAGCAGTGAACTCAGCTCCTATAATTCACCCCTCCACTTT	CASSELSSYNSPLHF
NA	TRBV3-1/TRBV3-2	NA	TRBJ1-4	TGTGCCAGCAGCGGGGGAGCTCCTGGTGAAAAACTGTTTTTT	CASSGGAPGEKLFF
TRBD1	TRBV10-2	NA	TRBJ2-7	TGCGCCAGCAGTGAGCAGGGGGAGTTTGGCGAGCAGTACTTC	CASSEQGEFGEQYF
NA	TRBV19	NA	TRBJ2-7	TGTGCCAGTAGTATGTTCAGGGAGAGTGACGAGCAGTACTTC	CASSMFRESDEQYF
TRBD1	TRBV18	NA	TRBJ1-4	TGTGCCAGCTCACCGCCTGGACAGGTTAATGAAAAACTGTTTTTT	CASSPPGQVNEKLFF
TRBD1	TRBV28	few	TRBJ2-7	TGTGCCAGCAGTCTCCGAGGGGGCCCTGACGAGCAGTACTTC	CASSLRGGPDEQYF
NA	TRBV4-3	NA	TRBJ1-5	TGCGCCAGCAGCCAATCGGGGAGATCCAATCAGCCCCAGCATTTT	CASSQSGRSNQPQHF
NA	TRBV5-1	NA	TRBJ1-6	TGCGCCAGCAGCTGGGAAAGGAGGGATGATAATTCACCCCTCCACTTT	CASSWERRDDNSPLHF
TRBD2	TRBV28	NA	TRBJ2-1	TGTGCCAGCAGTCCTACGACTAGCGGGGGACCCTACAATGAGCAGTTCTTC	CASSPTTSGGPYNEQFF
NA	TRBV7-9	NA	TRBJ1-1	TGTGCCAGCAGACTGGGCGGGGACAAACGAGGGGGCACTGAAGCTTTCTTT	CASRLGGDKRGGTEAFF
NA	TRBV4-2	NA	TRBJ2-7	TGTGCCAGCAGCCATGTGGTCGGGGGTAGCTCCTACGAGCAGTACTTC	CASSHVVGGSSYEQYF
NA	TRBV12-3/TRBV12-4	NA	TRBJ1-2	TGTGCCAGCAGCTACCGGGGGGGATTGGGCTACACCTTC	CASSYRGGLGYTF
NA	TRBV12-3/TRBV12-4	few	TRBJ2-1	TGTGCCAGCAGTTTAAAAGTGGAGCAGTTCTTC	CASSLKVEQFF
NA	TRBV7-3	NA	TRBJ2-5	TGTGCCAGCAGCTTAAAACCGGGCCCGCAGGGGACCCAGTACTTC	CASSLKPGPQGTQYF
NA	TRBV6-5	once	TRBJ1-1	TGTGCCAGCAGTTCCCCGGGGAGAGAAGCTTTCTTT	CASSSPGREAFF
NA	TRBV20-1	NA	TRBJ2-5	TGCAGTGTTGGGGAAGGGGAGACCCAGTACTTC	CSVGEGETQYF
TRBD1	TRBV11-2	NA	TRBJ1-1	TGTGCCAGCAGCGTACAGGGGGGGACTGAAGCTTTCTTT	CASSVQGGTEAFF
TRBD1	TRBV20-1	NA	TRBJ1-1	TGCAGTGCTAGTACCGGGACAGGGACAGGAACTGAAGCTTTCTTT	CSASTGTGTGTEAFF
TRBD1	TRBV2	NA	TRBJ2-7	TGTGCCAGCAGTGAAAGGGGCCAGGGGGCTTACGAGCAGTACTTC	CASSERGQGAYEQYF
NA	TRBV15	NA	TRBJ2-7	TGTGCCACCAGCAGAGAAGGGCAGGGAGTAGGCCACGAGCAGTACTTC	CATSREGQGVGHEQYF
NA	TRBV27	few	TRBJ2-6	TGTGCCAGCAGCCTGAGGGTTGGGGCCAACGTCCTGACTTTC	CASSLRVGANVLTF
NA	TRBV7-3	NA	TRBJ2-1	TGTGCCAGCAGCAAGACACCCACGATTATGAATGAGCAGTTCTTC	CASSKTPTIMNEQFF
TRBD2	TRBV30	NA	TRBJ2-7	TGTGCCTGGAGTTCCCCGGGGGGACTGACCTACGAGCAGTACTTC	CAWSSPGGLTYEQYF
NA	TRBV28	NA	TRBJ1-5	TGTGCCAGCAGTGGGGATTGGGAGGATTTAACGGGCAATCAGCCCCAGCATTTT	CASSGDWEDLTGNQPQHF
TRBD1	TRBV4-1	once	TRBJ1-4	TGCGCCAGCAGCCATCCGGGACAGAGGGATGAAAAACTGTTTTTT	CASSHPGQRDEKLFF
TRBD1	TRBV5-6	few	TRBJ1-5	TGTGCCAGCAGCTTGGTAGGGGGCCAGGGGCGCAATCAGCCCCAGCATTTT	CASSLVGGQGRNQPQHF
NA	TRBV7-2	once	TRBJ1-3	TGTGCCAGCAGCTTGAGGGGGACCTCTGGAAACACCATATATTTT	CASSLRGTSGNTIYF
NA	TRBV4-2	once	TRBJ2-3	TGTGCCAGCAGCCAAGTCCCTGGCGGGGTCTCAGATACGCAGTATTTT	CASSQVPGGVSDTQYF
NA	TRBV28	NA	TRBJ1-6	TGTGCCAGCAGTTTACTTCGGGCCCCGGATTCACCCCTCCACTTT	CASSLLRAPDSPLHF